The 2 T cell receptor beta chains below all came from one sample that was sequenced in a study of radiotherapy plus CTLA-4 blockade in lung cancer. TCRdb keeps only in-frame clones here, not all; method: immunoSEQ multiplex PCR. The sample holds 80,000 to 100,000 clones, around 86% seen once. Here the sequenced sample was peripheral blood, taken from a patient treated with radiotherapy plus ipilimumab. These receptor sequences come from a human donor with non-small cell lung cancer who had a partial response to radiotherapy plus ipilimumab.

This clone came up once. The rearrangement links TRBV5-4 to TRBJ2-4; TRBD1 might be the D (6 bases). Trimming removed 4 bases from V and 3 bases from J, with 14 bases in between. Germline assignment: CDR1 SGHNT and CDR2 YYREEE (reference sequence). This CDR3 comprises 15 residues. CDR3 nucleotides: TGTGCCAGCAGCATGGGGGCATCGGTCAAAAACATTCAGTACTTC. It yields the protein CASSMGASVKNIQYF.

This clone was counted only a few times. The chain combines TRBV30 with TRBJ1-1, with D possibly TRBD1 on 5 matching bases. Germline lookup yields CDR1 GTSNPN and CDR2 SVGIG (reference sequence). Deletions cut 5 bases from V and 10 bases from J, with 14 bases between. This CDR3 is 11 amino acids long. This CDR3 is CAWSWGGVAFF. CDR3 DNA: TGTGCCTGGTCATGGGGGGGAGTAGCTTTCTTT. Based on the CDR3 plus reference TRBV30 and TRBJ1-1, the full variable domain is SQTIHQWPATLVQPVGSPLSLECTVEGTSNPNLYWYRQAAGRGLQLLFYSVGIGQISSEVPQNLSASRPQDRQFILSSKKLLLSDSGFYLCAWSWGGVAFFGQGTRLTVV.